Below are 32 T cell receptor beta chains sequenced from a single sample in a study of radiotherapy plus CTLA-4 blockade in lung cancer (dated by TCRdb to 2016 to 2018). The method behind the library was the immunoSEQ multiplex PCR assay. Here the immuneACCESS table is served through TCRdb, limited to in-frame sequences with V and J called. Missing clones are a known gap in these copies; in checked studies unresolved V genes cover under half, and the rest lacks a known reason. The sample yields more than 75,000 clones; roughly four fifths were counted once. The ten largest make up roughly 26% of the sample. Sequenced here: peripheral blood, sampled from a patient treated with radiotherapy plus ipilimumab. These TCRs come from a human donor with non-small cell lung cancer that progressed on radiotherapy plus ipilimumab.

The rearrangement uses TRBV1 and TRBJ2-3; the table names TRBD2, a call not compared with the DNA. TRBV1 constitutes a pseudogene. This CDR3 region has 18 residues. CDR3 in DNA: TGCACCAGCAGCCCTTTTGTTTTGACCGGGAGGCCCACAGATACGCAGTATTTT. As protein: CTSSPFVLTGRPTDTQYF.

The chain couples TRBV18 to TRBJ1-1, with D maybe TRBD1 (6 bases). The CDR3 loop spans 14 amino acids. Deletions cut 3 bases from V and 6 bases from J, with 14 bases between. Germline CDR1 is KGHSH and CDR2 is LQKENI. The CDR3 DNA reads TGTGCCAGCTCACCCTTCTCAAACAGGGCTGAAGCTTTCTTT. Translation: CASSPFSNRAEAFF. The full variable domain, with the rest looked up from reference TRBV18 and TRBJ1-1, is NAGVMQNPRHLVRRRGQEARLRCSPMKGHSHVYWYRQLPEEGLKFMVYLQKENIIDESGMPKERFSAEFPKEGPSILRIQQVVRGDSAAYFCASSPFSNRAEAFFGQGTRLTVV.

Here the CDR3 reads CASSWDRDETQYF. In DNA form, the CDR3 reads TGTGCCAGCAGTTGGGACAGGGACGAGACCCAGTACTTC. The chain links TRBV6-5 to TRBJ2-5, with TRBD1 matching 9 bases. Looked up from germline, CDR1 is MNHEY and CDR2 is SVGAGI. Trimming cost V 4 bases and J 5 bases; bases outside gene matches: 2. This CDR3 has 13 amino acids.

This chain uses TRBV7-2 with TRBJ2-5; TRBD1 matches at 7 bases. The CDR3 loop spans 15 amino acids. The trim removed 1 base at V and 3 bases at J, leaving 5 bases unmatched. Germline V lookup: CDR1 SGHTA, CDR2 FQGNSA. In DNA, the CDR3 is TGTGCCAGCAGCTTAGGGGGTGACAGGGAAGAGACCCAGTACTTC. It codes for CASSLGGDREETQYF.

V gene TRBV18 combines with J gene TRBJ1-1; D ambiguous. CDR1 is KGHSH and CDR2 is LQKENI in the germline V gene. The CDR3 spans 15 residues. V was clipped by 3 bases and J by 5 bases, with 16 bases between them. This CDR3 reads CASSPGRESSTEAFF. The CDR3 bases are TGTGCCAGCTCACCTGGGAGGGAAAGTAGTACTGAAGCTTTCTTT.

This clone was detected a few times. This sequence joins TRBV7-8 and TRBJ1-4, with D tentatively TRBD1 (5 bases). The CDR3 runs to 13 residues. In germline, CDR1 is SGHVS, CDR2 FQNEAQ. V was cut by 6 bases and J by 7 bases, with 12 bases left in between. This CDR3 is CASRVPGGEKLFF. The CDR3 DNA follows: TGTGCCAGCAGGGTACCTGGGGGTGAAAAACTGTTTTTT.

V and J are TRBV7-8 and TRBJ1-5, with 7 bases identical to TRBD1. Trimming removed 6 bases from V and 0 bases from J; junction bases left unmatched: 8. The CDR3 sequence is 16 residues long. The germline V gene encodes CDR1 SGHVS and CDR2 FQNEAQ. The DNA for the CDR3 is TGTGCCAGCAGAGCAGACAGGGCCGATAGCAATCAGCCCCAGCATTTT. It specifies CASRADRADSNQPQHF.

This chain connects TRBV4-1 to TRBJ2-7; a possible D gene is TRBD2 (5 bases). The V gene lost 6 bases and the J gene lost 0 bases, with 15 bases spanning the gap. The CDR3 is 15 amino acids. Germline V gene data show CDR1 as MGHRA and CDR2 as YSYEKL. CDR3 amino acids: CASSLRELDSYEQYF. As DNA, the CDR3 is TGCGCCAGCAGTTTGAGGGAATTGGACTCCTACGAGCAGTACTTC.

The V call is TRBV7-6, the J call TRBJ1-1; no firm D call. This CDR3 is built from 13 residues. V was shortened by 0 bases and J by 7 bases, with 9 bases between the two germline ends. Germline CDR1 SGHVS, CDR2 FNYEAQ. The CDR3 is CASSLAMTDEAFF. The CDR3, as DNA: TGTGCCAGCAGCTTAGCGATGACCGATGAAGCTTTCTTT.

This clone was detected only once. The J gene is TRBJ1-2, the V gene TRBV9; D might be TRBD1 (5 bases). This CDR3 is 13 amino acids long. V dropped 0 bases and J dropped 2 bases, with 5 bases sitting between them. Germline V gene data show CDR1 as SGDLS and CDR2 as YYNGEE. The CDR3 is CASSVEGNYGYTF. The CDR3 coding sequence is TGTGCCAGCAGCGTAGAGGGGAACTATGGCTACACCTTC.

The chain couples TRBV4-1 to TRBJ2-2, with 9 bases matching TRBD2. This CDR3 is 16 amino acids long. Germline trimming cut 4 bases from V and 9 bases from J; bases unmatched to any gene: 12. CDR1 MGHRA and CDR2 YSYEKL come from the germline V gene. CDR3 sequence reads: CASSPYIAGDNRELFF. The CDR3 DNA reads as TGCGCCAGCAGCCCCTACATAGCGGGAGATAACAGGGAGCTGTTTTTT.

The chain couples TRBV11-2 to TRBJ2-3; TRBD1 might be the D (5 bases). The CDR3 length is 15 residues. Germline values: CDR1 SGHAT, CDR2 FQNNGV. V lost 0 bases, J lost 3 bases, and 10 bases lay in between. CDR3 protein: CASSLDQGWTDTQYF. For the CDR3, the DNA is TGTGCCAGCAGCTTAGATCAGGGTTGGACAGATACGCAGTATTTT. Full variable domain (outside the CDR3, taken from reference TRBV11-2 and TRBJ2-3): EAGVAQSPRYKIIEKRQSVAFWCNPISGHATLYWYQQILGQGPKLLIQFQNNGVVDDSQLPKDRFSAERLKGVDSTLKIQPAKLEDSAVYLCASSLDQGWTDTQYFGPGTRLTVL.

V gene TRBV30 combines with J gene TRBJ2-2; 7 bases fit TRBD2. Trimming removed 5 bases from V and 1 base from J; junction bases left unmatched: 1. CDR3 size: 13 residues. Germline V gene lookup returns CDR1 GTSNPN and CDR2 SVGIG (reference sequence). The CDR3 nucleotides read TGTGCCTGGGGACTAGTGAACACCGGGGAGCTGTTTTTT. Amino acids: CAWGLVNTGELFF.

The chain links TRBV7-2 to TRBJ2-3; 8 nucleotides match TRBD2. The CDR3 is 15 residues long. V trimming: 2 bases; J trimming: 0 bases; junction bases outside the gene matches: 1. Per the germline V gene, CDR1 is SGHTA and CDR2 is FQGNSA. The CDR3 region has the DNA TGTGCCAGCAGCTTACGGGGGGGAAGCACAGATACGCAGTATTTT. This codes for CASSLRGGSTDTQYF.

The gene calls are TRBV19 and TRBJ1-2; maybe TRBD1 (6 bases). In germline, CDR1 is LNHDA, CDR2 SQIVND (reference sequence). The V and J ends lost 8 bases and 4 bases respectively, with 17 bases between them. The CDR3 runs 14 residues. In DNA, the CDR3 is TGTGCCAGTGGCGATTGGGACATCGTCTATGGCTACACCTTC. Protein: CASGDWDIVYGYTF.

V is TRBV27 and J is TRBJ1-1; D is possibly TRBD1 (6 bases). The CDR3 contains 13 residues. CDR1 is MNHEY, CDR2 SMNVEV, per germline (reference sequence). V lost 6 bases, J lost 1 base, and 9 bases lay in between. CDR3 residues: CASRDRPNTEAFF. As DNA, the CDR3 is TGTGCCAGCAGGGACAGACCGAACACTGAAGCTTTCTTT.

This clone was counted only a few times. The CDR3 bases are TGTGCCAGTAGTATAGGGACTAGCGGATACGAGCAGTACTTC. Translated: CASSIGTSGYEQYF. The chain couples TRBV19 to TRBJ2-7; 10 bases line up with TRBD2. Germline-derived CDR1 and CDR2 are LNHDA and SQIVND (reference sequence). The V and J ends lost 1 base and 4 bases, in that order; junction bases with no gene match: 1. The length of the CDR3 is 14 residues.

The gene calls are TRBV30 and TRBJ1-4, with 8 bases that match TRBD1. The CDR3 consists of 14 residues. V was pared by 2 bases and J by 2 bases, with 1 base of the junction left unmatched. CDR1 GTSNPN and CDR2 SVGIG come from the germline V gene (reference sequence). This CDR3 is CAWSRTGTNEKLFF. The CDR3 DNA reads TGTGCCTGGAGTAGGACAGGGACTAATGAAAAACTGTTTTTT.

The J gene is TRBJ1-4, the V gene TRBV7-9, with D perhaps TRBD1 (6 bases). The CDR3 contains 14 residues. Per the germline V gene, CDR1 is SEHNR and CDR2 is FQNEAQ (reference sequence). V lost 2 bases and J 8 bases, leaving 12 bases between the germline ends. The CDR3 loop reads CASSLNVGGEKLFF. The CDR3 DNA is TGTGCCAGCAGCTTAAATGTAGGGGGAGAAAAACTGTTTTTT.

This chain links TRBV5-1 with TRBJ2-7, with 11 bases aligning to TRBD2. This CDR3 spans 15 amino acids. The V gene end was trimmed by 5 bases and the J gene end by 2 bases; junction bases not matched to a gene: 6. CDR1 and CDR2 from the germline V gene are SGHRS and YFSETQ. CDR3 in amino acids: CASRMGTSGAYEQYF. CDR3 DNA: TGCGCCAGCAGAATGGGGACTAGCGGTGCCTACGAGCAGTACTTC.

The chain links TRBV28 to TRBJ1-2; the D gene is possibly TRBD1 (5 bases). Looked up from germline, CDR1 is MDHEN and CDR2 is SYDVKM. Trimming stripped 2 bases from V and 5 bases from J, with 9 bases between. This CDR3 spans 13 amino acids. The CDR3 sequence is CASSLRQPYGYTF. The CDR3 DNA follows: TGTGCCAGCAGTTTAAGACAGCCATATGGCTACACCTTC.

V gene TRBV10-1 combines with J gene TRBJ2-7; tentatively, D is TRBD1 (6 bases). CDR1 and CDR2 from the germline V gene are WNHNN and SYGVQD (reference sequence). Trimming took off 0 bases at V and 4 bases at J, with 7 bases between the two ends. The CDR3 extends over 13 amino acids. The CDR3 region is CASSESGAYEQYF. Written as DNA, the CDR3 is TGCGCCAGCAGTGAGTCGGGGGCTTACGAGCAGTACTTC.

The chain employs TRBV29-1 and TRBJ1-1; no clear D gene. The CDR3 spans 15 residues. V lost 2 bases and J lost 0, with 13 bases in between. Germline-derived CDR1 and CDR2 are SQVTM and ANQGSEA. The CDR3 sequence is CSVETGILMNTEAFF. CDR3 in DNA: TGCAGCGTTGAAACGGGGATACTCATGAACACTGAAGCTTTCTTT.

V usage is TRBV4-1 and J usage is TRBJ2-3; 7 bases agree with TRBD2. The CDR3 has 14 amino acids. Trimming cost V 0 bases and J 9 bases; bases outside gene matches: 6. The V gene's germline CDR1 is MGHRA and CDR2 YSYEKL. The CDR3: CASSQDIGLETQYF. The CDR3 nucleotides are TGCGCCAGCAGCCAAGATATAGGACTAGAAACGCAGTATTTT.

The rearrangement uses TRBV6-6 and TRBJ2-1; D is undetermined. The CDR3 consists of 12 residues. The germline V and J ends were trimmed by 4 bases and 7 bases, with 8 bases remaining between them. Germline CDR1 MNHNY, CDR2 SVGAGI (reference sequence). The CDR3 sequence: CASSSTPNEQFF. The CDR3, as DNA: TGTGCCAGCAGTTCGACCCCTAATGAGCAGTTCTTC.

This clone came up a few times. J is TRBJ1-1 and V is TRBV6-5; 9 bases fit TRBD1. Germline values: CDR1 MNHEY, CDR2 SVGAGI. Trimming took 4 bases from V and 1 from J; bases not matched to a gene: 7. The CDR3 consists of 16 residues. The CDR3 DNA reads as TGTGCCAGCAGTTCTAACAGGGGGCGAGGGAACACTGAAGCTTTCTTT. Translating gives CASSSNRGRGNTEAFF.

The gene calls are TRBV5-4 and TRBJ2-3; the D gene could be TRBD1 or TRBD2 (6 bases each). The V end was cut by 1 base, the J end by 7 bases, with 10 bases between. Germline CDR1 reads SGHNT; CDR2 reads YYREEE (reference sequence). The CDR3 covers 13 residues. For the CDR3, the DNA is TGTGCCAGCAGCTTGAAAGGGGGGTATACGCAGTATTTT. It codes for CASSLKGGYTQYF.

The J gene is TRBJ2-7, the V gene TRBV6-1, with D uncertain. The CDR3 is 14 residues long. Trimming cost V 2 bases and J 3 bases, with 11 bases left between them. The germline CDR1 and CDR2 sequences are MNHNS and SASEGT. The CDR3 reads CASSEPAGIYEQYF. The CDR3, as DNA: TGTGCCAGCAGTGAACCCGCCGGTATCTACGAGCAGTACTTC.

This clone has just one count. The V and J genes are TRBV18 and TRBJ1-5, with a possible D match to TRBD1 (5 bases). The CDR3 length is 14 residues. Germline V gene lookup returns CDR1 KGHSH and CDR2 LQKENI. V was clipped by 2 bases and J by 2 bases, with 7 bases between them. This CDR3 is CASSPMGGNQPQHF. The CDR3 nucleotides read TGTGCCAGCTCACCAATGGGGGGCAATCAGCCCCAGCATTTT.

This clone appeared once. This chain links TRBV5-4 with TRBJ1-1, with unresolved D. V was pared by 0 bases and J by 0 bases, with 3 bases between. In germline, CDR1 is SGHNT, CDR2 YYREEE (reference sequence). CDR3 length: 13 residues. As DNA, the CDR3 is TGTGCCAGCAGCTTGGCTTTGAACACTGAAGCTTTCTTT. It encodes CASSLALNTEAFF.

This clone was seen a single time. CDR3 residues: CASSLEASGLFQFF. The CDR3 region has the DNA TGCGCCAGCAGCTTGGAAGCTAGCGGGTTATTTCAGTTCTTC. The chain joins TRBV5-1 to TRBJ2-1; the match to TRBD2 covers 8 bases. Germline trimming cut 0 bases from V and 13 bases from J; bases unmatched to any gene: 9. CDR1 and CDR2 (germline): SGHRS, YFSETQ. The CDR3 loop spans 14 amino acids.

This clone came up once. The rearrangement joins TRBV10-3 to TRBJ1-5; D remains ambiguous. CDR1 and CDR2 (germline): ENHRY, SYGVKD. The CDR3 consists of 14 residues. Trimming stripped 0 bases from V and 3 bases from J, with 6 bases between. CDR3 in DNA: TGTGCCATCAGTGAGTCGAAGACCAATCAGCCCCAGCATTTT. Its protein is CAISESKTNQPQHF.